Below, 5 T cell receptor beta chains from the same sample are listed, as sequenced in a study of blood T cells in healthy people across ages. Through a sample-barcoded 5' primer and a J-beta primer mix, a second PCR was run for about 7 to 12 cycles. TCRdb re-called the 5' RACE reads through MiXCR, storing one row per CDR3 protein. The data show approximately 670,000 distinct CDR3 sequences, around two fifths seen once. Material for sequencing was blood. The receptors were sampled from an older man in good health.

This chain links TRBV5-5 with TRBJ2-3; D not certain. Germline V lookup: CDR1 SGHKS, CDR2 YYEKEE (reference sequence). V lost 1 base, J lost 1 base, and 25 bases lay in between. There are 20 residues in the CDR3. This CDR3 reads CASSLNPARRLLLRTDTQYF. The CDR3 DNA is TGTGCCAGCAGCTTGAACCCGGCCAGGAGACTTTTGTTGCGCACAGATACGCAGTATTTT.

The table lists this clonotype with many counts. The rearrangement joins TRBV29-1 to TRBJ2-5; 7 bases map to TRBD1. CDR1 SQVTM and CDR2 ANQGSEA come from the germline V gene. The junction had 6 bases not matched to a gene; V was cut back by 7 bases and J by 4 bases. The CDR3 length is 12 residues. The CDR3 DNA follows: TGCAGCGGTTACAGGGGACGAGAGACCCAGTACTTC. Its protein is CSGYRGRETQYF.

As regards this clonotype: A much larger clone differs by one base, so this may be a read error. The V gene is TRBV29-1, the J gene TRBJ2-7; TRBD1 is a possible D gene (5 bases). The V gene lost 4 bases and the J gene lost 3 bases, with 16 bases spanning the gap. The CDR3 is made up of 14 amino acids. The germline V gene encodes CDR1 SQVTM and CDR2 ANQGSEA. CDR3 in amino acids: CSVGGTQGSYEQYF. The CDR3 DNA reads TGCAGCGTTGGAGGAACTCAGGGCAGCTACGAGCAGTACTTC.

The rearrangement uses TRBV3-1 and TRBJ2-5, with D maybe TRBD2 (6 bases). This CDR3 contains 15 residues. Germline V gives CDR1 LGHDT, CDR2 YNNKEL (reference sequence). V was pared by 1 base and J by 11 bases, with 20 bases between. CDR3 nucleotide sequence: TGTGCCAGCAGCCAAGCCCAAGCGGGCGGTTGGGAGCAGTACTTC. Its translation is CASSQAQAGGWEQYF.

This clonotype was observed a handful of times. The chain links TRBV3-1 to TRBJ2-7; D gene uncertain. The germline CDR1 and CDR2 sequences are LGHDT and YNNKEL (reference sequence). V was clipped by 1 base and J by 7 bases, with 5 bases between them. CDR3 length: 11 residues. This CDR3 is CASSQVWEQYF. DNA of the CDR3: TGTGCCAGCAGCCAAGTGTGGGAGCAGTACTTC.